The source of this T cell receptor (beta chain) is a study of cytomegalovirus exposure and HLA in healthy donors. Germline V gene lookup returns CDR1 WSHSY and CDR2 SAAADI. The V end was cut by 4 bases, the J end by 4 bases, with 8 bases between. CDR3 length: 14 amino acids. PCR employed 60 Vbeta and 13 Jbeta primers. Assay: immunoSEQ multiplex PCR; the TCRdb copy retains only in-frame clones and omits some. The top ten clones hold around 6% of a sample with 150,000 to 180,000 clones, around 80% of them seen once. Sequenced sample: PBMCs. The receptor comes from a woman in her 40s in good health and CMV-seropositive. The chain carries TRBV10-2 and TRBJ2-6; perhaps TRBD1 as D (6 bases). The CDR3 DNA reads TGCGCCAGCAGTGTTCAGGGGGGGGCCAACGTCCTGACTTTC. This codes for CASSVQGGANVLTF.